Here is one TCR beta chain with its context. Its target is unknown. V was cut by 0 bases and J by 6 bases, with 6 bases left in between. This CDR3 has 13 amino acids. Germline CDR1 and CDR2: LNHDA and SQIVND (reference sequence). The memory fraction was CD4+CD45RO+CD25- cells. Whole-study findings and limits: The larger-cohort validation was restricted to a single TCR beta V-J rearrangement rather than whole repertoires. In terms of TCR gene usage, tumor memory CD4+ T cells clustered together with blood and lymph node memory CD4+ cells, as well as with lymph node naive CD4+ cells.

Constant-region reverse primers amplified full-length variable regions, followed by semi-nested Nested Universal Primer A PCR. TCRdb re-called the 5' RACE reads with MiXCR, one entry per CDR3 protein. The sample has under 45,000 distinct CDR3 sequences, around 30% seen once. The sequencing sample was made of tumor-infiltrating memory CD4+ T cells sorted from the breast tumor. Specified subset: memory CD4+ T cells, CD4+CD45RO+CD25-. The TCR originated in a female donor with breast cancer. This sequence joins TRBV19 and TRBJ2-1, with TRBD2 as a possible D gene (5 bases). This chain's CDR3 is CASSIDGSNEQFF. Written as DNA, the CDR3 is TGTGCCAGTAGTATAGATGGGAGCAATGAGCAGTTCTTC.